The 24 T cell receptor beta chains presented below share a single source sample, sequenced in a study of blood T cell repertoires in COVID-19. Generated by immunoSEQ multiplex PCR, the TCRdb table keeps only in-frame clones and is missing some. The table has 150,000 or so clones, around 83% seen once; the top ten hold over 2.5%. Sequenced sample: peripheral blood. The receptors derive from a woman of 80 years or more with acute or convalescent COVID-19.

The chain has TRBV2 and TRBJ1-6; D is unresolved. The CDR3 is 16 amino acids. CDR1 and CDR2 from the germline V gene are SNHLY and FYNNEI. Trimming cost V 8 bases and J 0 bases, with 14 bases left between them. The chain's CDR3 is CASSRLPSSYNSPLHF. In DNA, the CDR3 is TGTGCCAGCTCCAGGTTGCCGAGCTCCTATAATTCACCCCTCCACTTT.

The genes are TRBV6-1 and TRBJ2-3, with D possibly TRBD2 on 5 matching bases. Trimming shortened V by 2 bases and J by 1 base, and 10 bases separated the two germline ends. Germline V gene sequence: CDR1 MNHNS, CDR2 SASEGT. CDR3 length: 15 amino acids. The CDR3 DNA follows: TGTGCCAGCAGTGAACTAGGGAGTCGCACAGATACGCAGTATTTT. Translating it yields CASSELGSRTDTQYF.

The chain uses TRBV6-5 and TRBJ1-1; D may be TRBD1 (6 bases). Germline-derived CDR1 and CDR2 are MNHEY and SVGAGI. V gave up 5 bases and J gave up 1 base, with 14 bases separating them. This CDR3 comprises 15 residues. CDR3 sequence reads: CASSRSWTANTEAFF. The CDR3, as DNA: TGTGCCAGCAGTCGTTCCTGGACAGCGAACACTGAAGCTTTCTTT.

The chain couples TRBV5-1 to TRBJ2-1; 8 bases are shared with TRBD1. This CDR3 is 14 amino acids long. The V and J ends lost 0 bases and 7 bases, in that order; junction bases with no gene match: 3. Looked up from germline, CDR1 is SGHRS and CDR2 is YFSETQ. Here the CDR3 reads CASSLGTGRNEQFF. CDR3 DNA sequence: TGCGCCAGCAGCTTGGGGACAGGGCGGAATGAGCAGTTCTTC. Combining the CDR3 with reference TRBV5-1 and TRBJ2-1 gives the whole variable domain KAGVTQTPRYLIKTRGQQVTLSCSPISGHRSVSWYQQTPGQGLQFLFEYFSETQRNKGNFPGRFSGRQFSNSRSEMNVSTLELGDSALYLCASSLGTGRNEQFFGPGTRLTVL.

V and J are TRBV7-9 and TRBJ2-1; 7 positions match TRBD2. Germline lookup yields CDR1 SEHNR and CDR2 FQNEAQ (reference sequence). J gave up 8 bases and V 3 bases, and 13 bases lay outside the gene matches. This CDR3 has 16 amino acids. CDR3: CASSFGLVALGDEQFF. CDR3 bases: TGTGCCAGCAGCTTTGGACTAGTGGCCCTCGGCGATGAGCAGTTCTTC.

The chain uses TRBV7-2 and TRBJ1-2; no reliable D call. Germline CDR1 and CDR2: SGHTA and FQGNSA. The CDR3 covers 13 residues. The germline V and J ends were trimmed by 1 base and 4 bases, with 7 bases remaining between them. The DNA of the CDR3 is TGTGCCAGCAGCTTAGATTACATCTATGGCTACACCTTC. This encodes CASSLDYIYGYTF.

This clone was seen a single time. CDR3 sequence (DNA): TGTGCCAGCAGTTACTCCTACAGGGGGACCACTGAAGCTTTCTTT. It encodes CASSYSYRGTTEAFF. The J gene is TRBJ1-1, the V gene TRBV6-2 or TRBV6-3, with 8 positions matching TRBD1. CDR3 length equals 15 residues. The J segment lost 4 bases and the V segment lost 0 bases, leaving 4 bases of the junction unmatched. In germline, CDR1 is MNHEY, CDR2 SVGEGT.

The chain couples TRBV25-1 to TRBJ1-2; the D gene is possibly TRBD1 (6 bases). This CDR3 spans 14 amino acids. Germline CDR1 is MGHDK and CDR2 is SYGVNS. Trimming pared 2 bases from V and 5 bases from J, leaving 12 bases between. The CDR3 nucleotides are TGTGCCAGCAGTGAAGGCAGGGGTGGTTATGGCTACACCTTC. Translation: CASSEGRGGYGYTF.

The rearrangement links TRBV7-2 to TRBJ2-1; tentative D call: TRBD1 (5 bases). Germline CDR1 SGHTA, CDR2 FQGNSA. Trimming removed 7 bases at V and 8 bases at J, with 15 bases between. CDR3 size: 13 residues. CDR3 in amino acids: CASTFSPGYEQFF. The CDR3 bases are TGTGCCAGCACCTTTTCCCCAGGGTATGAGCAGTTCTTC.

The V gene is TRBV7-2, the J gene TRBJ1-6; 11 bases line up with TRBD1. The CDR3 length is 17 residues. Losses at the gene ends were 0 bases for V and 10 bases for J; bases not matched to a gene: 8. Looked up from germline, CDR1 is SGHTA and CDR2 is FQGNSA. This chain's CDR3 is CASSLARRTGGLSPLHF. The CDR3 nucleotides are TGTGCCAGCAGCTTAGCCCGCCGGACAGGGGGCCTATCACCCCTCCACTTT.

The sample holds one count of this clone. The chain links TRBV6-5 to TRBJ1-2, with TRBD1 matching 7 bases. The CDR3 extends over 15 amino acids. Germline CDR1 MNHEY, CDR2 SVGAGI. Trimming removed 2 bases from V and 8 bases from J; junction bases left unmatched: 11. The DNA of the CDR3 is TGTGCCAGCAGTTACGGAGGGGGCATCCCTTGGGGCTACACCTTC. Its translation: CASSYGGGIPWGYTF.

The chain uses TRBV19 and TRBJ1-5; D uncertain. Per the germline V gene, CDR1 is LNHDA and CDR2 is SQIVND (reference sequence). The CDR3 is 13 amino acids. Trimming took off 7 bases at V and 1 base at J, with 8 bases between the two ends. The CDR3 DNA follows: TGTGCCAGTACAGGCAGAAGCAATCAGCCCCAGCATTTT. Its translation is CASTGRSNQPQHF.

This clone was recorded a few times. This chain joins TRBV9 and TRBJ2-2; D is unclear. The CDR3 totals 14 residues. The V end was cut by 4 bases, the J end by 9 bases, with 16 bases between. Per germline, CDR1 SGDLS and CDR2 YYNGEE. The CDR3 sequence: CASSFTASGRELFF. In DNA form, the CDR3 reads TGTGCCAGCAGCTTCACCGCCAGTGGTAGGGAGCTGTTTTTT.

This clone was seen a handful of times. The chain has TRBV3-1 (or the pseudogene TRBV3-2) and TRBJ2-2; no clear D. The V gene lost 6 bases and the J gene lost 8 bases, with 7 bases spanning the gap. CDR1 and CDR2 (germline): LGHDT, YNNKEL (reference sequence). The CDR3 has 11 amino acids. CDR3 amino acids: CASSRVGELFF. DNA of the CDR3: TGTGCCAGCAGTCGGGTTGGGGAGCTGTTTTTT.

The gene calls are TRBV27 and TRBJ1-1; no clear D gene. Germline CDR1 reads MNHEY; CDR2 reads SMNVEV (reference sequence). The CDR3 has 15 amino acids. Trimming stripped 3 bases from V and 1 base from J, with 12 bases between. CDR3: CASSFSLTGNTEAFF. The CDR3 coding sequence is TGTGCCAGCAGTTTCAGTTTAACGGGGAACACTGAAGCTTTCTTT.

V is TRBV6-5 and J is TRBJ2-3; TRBD2 is a possible D gene (6 bases). This CDR3 contains 13 residues. Trimming took 4 bases from V and 6 from J, leaving 11 bases between them. Germline CDR1 reads MNHEY; CDR2 reads SVGAGI. CDR3 sequence reads: CASSSGLLDTQYF. Here the CDR3 DNA reads TGTGCCAGCAGTTCTGGACTACTTGATACGCAGTATTTT.

V gene TRBV30 combines with J gene TRBJ1-5, with 7 bases fitting TRBD1. The junction had 4 bases not matched to a gene; V was cut back by 0 bases and J by 2 bases. The length of the CDR3 is 15 residues. Germline values: CDR1 GTSNPN, CDR2 SVGIG (reference sequence). CDR3 coding DNA: TGTGCCTGGAGTGTGGGTACAGGGGGCAATCAGCCCCAGCATTTT. Amino acids: CAWSVGTGGNQPQHF.

This clone was seen a handful of times. J is TRBJ1-1 and V is TRBV6-5; D not resolved. The CDR3 runs 14 residues. Trimming pared 7 bases from V and 2 bases from J, leaving 14 bases between. Per the germline V gene, CDR1 is MNHEY and CDR2 is SVGAGI. The CDR3 DNA sequence: TGTGCCAGCAACTCAGGCGGGGTAAACACTGAAGCTTTCTTT. It is translated as CASNSGGVNTEAFF.

The V call is TRBV5-4, the J call TRBJ1-1, with 8 bases aligning to TRBD1. Per germline, CDR1 SGHNT and CDR2 YYREEE (reference sequence). Trimming took 4 bases from V and 5 from J; bases not matched to a gene: 7. The CDR3 contains 14 residues. The DNA for the CDR3 is TGTGCCAGCAGCGGAGGACAGGGAGGGACTGAAGCTTTCTTT. Protein sequence: CASSGGQGGTEAFF.

V is TRBV16 and J is TRBJ2-7, with D unresolved. V dropped 3 bases and J dropped 6 bases, with 12 bases sitting between them. This CDR3 spans 13 amino acids. From germline, CDR1 is KGHSY and CDR2 FQNENV. CDR3 nucleotide sequence: TGTGCCAGCAGCCATCTCGAGAGTCGCGAGCAGTACTTC. Its translation is CASSHLESREQYF.

This chain connects TRBV29-1 to TRBJ1-3; D uncertain. This CDR3 region has 15 residues. V gave up 2 bases and J gave up 6 bases, with 17 bases separating them. Germline assignment: CDR1 SQVTM and CDR2 ANQGSEA. The CDR3 DNA is TGCAGCGTTGAAAGTCGCAGGAACTTTACAAACACCATATATTTT. Its protein product is CSVESRRNFTNTIYF.

J is TRBJ2-7 and V is TRBV4-1; D not resolved. V was trimmed by 2 bases and J by 4 bases, leaving 15 bases between them. CDR3 length equals 15 residues. Germline assignment: CDR1 MGHRA and CDR2 YSYEKL. Here the CDR3 DNA reads TGCGCCAGCAGCCAACTGCCAGAATCCCATTACGAGCAGTACTTC. Translated: CASSQLPESHYEQYF.

The V and J genes are TRBV27 and TRBJ1-5, with 10 bases identical to TRBD1. CDR1 MNHEY and CDR2 SMNVEV come from the germline V gene (reference sequence). V gave up 5 bases and J gave up 0 bases; unmatched junction bases: 4. The CDR3 extends over 16 amino acids. The CDR3 nucleotides read TGTGCCAGCAGTAGGGGGACAGGGGATAGCAATCAGCCCCAGCATTTT. This codes for CASSRGTGDSNQPQHF.

This clone is a singleton in its sample. CDR3 sequence (DNA): TGTGCCAGCAGTGTGTCGAGCAGGGGCATTCAGTACTTC. Amino acids: CASSVSSRGIQYF. This rearrangement joins TRBV2 to TRBJ2-4, with D possibly being TRBD1 (6 bases). The V gene's germline CDR1 is SNHLY and CDR2 FYNNEI. CDR3 length equals 13 residues. The V end was cut by 4 bases, the J end by 9 bases, with 13 bases between.